Here is one TCR beta chain with its context. Antigen: not known. This sample stems from a study of CD8+ T cells in alopecia areata. Study in general: In an open-label trial, patients got 5 to 10 mg tofacitinib twice daily.

Findings and limits, study-wide: Higher clonality and more expanded CD8+ clones appeared in lesional than normal scalp.

cDNA prepared by RNA extraction and subsequent reverse transcription served as the template for sequencing. Sequenced by immunoSEQ multiplex PCR; TCRdb stores in-frame clones only, minus some. The data contain 90,000 to 150,000 clones, approximately 53% of them singletons. The treatment is: oral pan-JAK inhibitor, 5-10 mg twice daily. Collection of lesional scalp punch biopsies and peripheral blood was performed in alopecia areata patients. The sorting of PBMCs gave CD4+ and CD8+ T cells. Material: CD4+ T cells sorted from blood, obtained at week 4, from a patient treated with tofacitinib. The TCR was taken from a human donor with alopecia areata.

The CDR3 loop is CASSYGGQQETQYF. CDR3 bases: TGTGCCAGCAGTTACGGTGGGCAGCAAGAGACCCAGTACTTC. The genes are TRBV6-5 and TRBJ2-5; D unclear. Trimming removed 2 bases at V and 2 bases at J, with 9 bases between. The CDR3 is 14 amino acids. Per germline, CDR1 MNHEY and CDR2 SVGAGI.